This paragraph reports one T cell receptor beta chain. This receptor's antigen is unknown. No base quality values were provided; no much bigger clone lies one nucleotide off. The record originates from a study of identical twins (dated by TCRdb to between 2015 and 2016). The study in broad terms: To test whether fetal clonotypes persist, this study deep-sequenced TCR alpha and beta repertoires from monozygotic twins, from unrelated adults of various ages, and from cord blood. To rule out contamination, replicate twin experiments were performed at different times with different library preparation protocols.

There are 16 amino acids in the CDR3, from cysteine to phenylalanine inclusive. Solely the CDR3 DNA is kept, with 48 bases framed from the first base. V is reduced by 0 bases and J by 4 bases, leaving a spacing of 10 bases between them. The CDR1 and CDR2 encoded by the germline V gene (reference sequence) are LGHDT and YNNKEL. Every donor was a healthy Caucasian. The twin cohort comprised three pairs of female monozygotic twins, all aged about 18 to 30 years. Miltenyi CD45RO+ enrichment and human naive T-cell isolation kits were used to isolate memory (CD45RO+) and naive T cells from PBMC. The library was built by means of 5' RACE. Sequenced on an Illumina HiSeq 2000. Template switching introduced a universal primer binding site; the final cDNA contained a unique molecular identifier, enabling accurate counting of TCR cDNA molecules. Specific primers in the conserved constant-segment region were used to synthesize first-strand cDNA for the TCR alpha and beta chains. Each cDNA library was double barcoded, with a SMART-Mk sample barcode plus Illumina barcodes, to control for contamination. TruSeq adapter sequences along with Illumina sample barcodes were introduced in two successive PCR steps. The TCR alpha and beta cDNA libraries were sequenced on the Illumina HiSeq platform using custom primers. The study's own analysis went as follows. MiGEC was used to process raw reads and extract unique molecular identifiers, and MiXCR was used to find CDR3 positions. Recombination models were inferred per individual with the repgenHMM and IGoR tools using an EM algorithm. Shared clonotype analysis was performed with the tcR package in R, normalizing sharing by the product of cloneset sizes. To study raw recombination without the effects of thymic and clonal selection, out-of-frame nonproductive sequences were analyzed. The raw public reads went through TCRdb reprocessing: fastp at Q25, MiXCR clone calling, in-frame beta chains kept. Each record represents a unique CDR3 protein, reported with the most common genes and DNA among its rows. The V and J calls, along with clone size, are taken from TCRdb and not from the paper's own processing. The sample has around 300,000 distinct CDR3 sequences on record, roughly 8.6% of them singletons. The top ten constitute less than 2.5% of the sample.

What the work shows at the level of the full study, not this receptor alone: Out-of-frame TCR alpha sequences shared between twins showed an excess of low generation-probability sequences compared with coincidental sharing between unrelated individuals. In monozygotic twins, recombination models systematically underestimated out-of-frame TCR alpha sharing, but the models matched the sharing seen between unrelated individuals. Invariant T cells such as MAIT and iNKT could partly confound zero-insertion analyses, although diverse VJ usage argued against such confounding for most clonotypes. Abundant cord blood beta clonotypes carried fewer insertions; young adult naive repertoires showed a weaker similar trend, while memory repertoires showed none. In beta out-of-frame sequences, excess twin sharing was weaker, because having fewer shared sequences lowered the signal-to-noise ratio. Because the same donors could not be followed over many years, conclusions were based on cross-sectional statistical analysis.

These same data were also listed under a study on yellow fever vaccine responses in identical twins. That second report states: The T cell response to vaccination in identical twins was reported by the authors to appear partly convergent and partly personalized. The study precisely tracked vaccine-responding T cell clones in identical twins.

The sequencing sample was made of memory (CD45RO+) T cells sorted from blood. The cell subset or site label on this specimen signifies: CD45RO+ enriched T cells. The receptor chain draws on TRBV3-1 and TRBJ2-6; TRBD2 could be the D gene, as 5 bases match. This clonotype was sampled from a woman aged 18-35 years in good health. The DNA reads TGTGCCAGCAGCCAAGACCCCGGGGTCGGGGCCAACGTCCTGACTTTC. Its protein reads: CASSQDPGVGANVLTF.